These T cell receptor beta chains were read from a single sample in a study of blood T cell repertoires in COVID-19. TCRdb's copy holds only in-frame clones and misses some; the assay was immunoSEQ multiplex PCR. The table has 200,000 to 250,000 clones, around four fifths seen once; the top ten hold less than 6.5%. The specimen was peripheral blood. These receptors came from a woman in her fifties or sixties who had recovered from COVID-19. CDR3s include the opening cysteine and the closing phenylalanine or tryptophan. A D gene is named only where the DNA matches it firmly. For some rows the clone size is stated as once, few or many, or as a class when expanded; others skip it.

TRBV12-3/TRBV12-4,-,-,TRBJ1-4,CASSFYHEKLFF,TGTGCCAGCAGTTTTTATCATGAAAAACTGTTTTTT
TRBV18,-,TRBD1,TRBJ2-1,CASSPDRTYNEQFF,TGTGCCAGCTCACCGGACAGGACCTACAATGAGCAGTTCTTC
TRBV2,few,TRBD1,TRBJ1-5,CASRGQGQGPQHF,TGTGCCAGCAGGGGACAGGGCCAAGGGCCCCAGCATTTT
TRBV6-5,-,TRBD1,TRBJ1-1,CASSYSTGGVAFF,TGTGCCAGCAGTTACTCGACAGGGGGAGTAGCTTTCTTT
TRBV6-6,-,-,TRBJ1-5,CASTPGGNQPQHF,TGTGCCAGCACCCCAGGGGGCAATCAGCCCCAGCATTTT
TRBV20-1,-,TRBD2,TRBJ2-1,CSASGLAVLVGNEQFF,TGCAGTGCTAGTGGGCTAGCGGTCCTAGTGGGCAATGAGCAGTTCTTC
TRBV19,-,TRBD1,TRBJ1-2,CASSSTGYHGYTF,TGTGCCAGTAGTTCGACAGGGTACCATGGCTACACCTTC
TRBV7-8,-,TRBD1,TRBJ1-2,CASSPGQGGYGYTF,TGTGCCAGCAGCCCCGGACAGGGCGGCTATGGCTACACCTTC
TRBV11-2,-,TRBD1,TRBJ2-1,CASSLATGAYNEQFF,TGTGCCAGCAGCTTAGCTACAGGGGCCTACAATGAGCAGTTCTTC
TRBV3-1/TRBV3-2,-,-,TRBJ1-2,CASSQDRAAGGYTF,TGTGCCAGCAGCCAAGATAGGGCAGCGGGCGGCTACACCTTC
TRBV6-5,-,-,TRBJ1-2,CASSYSTSYGYTF,TGTGCCAGCAGTTACTCGACAAGCTATGGCTACACCTTC
TRBV3-1/TRBV3-2,-,TRBD1,TRBJ2-7,CASSQAAGQGTEQYF,TGTGCCAGCAGCCAAGCAGCGGGACAGGGCACCGAGCAGTACTTC
TRBV6-2/TRBV6-3,-,-,TRBJ2-7,CASSYGDNGAYEQYF,TGTGCCAGCAGTTACGGGGACAATGGAGCCTACGAGCAGTACTTC
TRBV10-3,-,TRBD2,TRBJ2-1,CAISDPSGLKSSYNEQFF,TGTGCCATCAGTGACCCTAGCGGGCTCAAGAGCTCCTACAATGAGCAGTTCTTC
TRBV4-2,-,TRBD2,TRBJ2-7,CASSHGLAEYEQYF,TGTGCCAGCAGCCACGGACTAGCGGAGTACGAGCAGTACTTC
TRBV7-2,-,TRBD2,TRBJ2-5,CASSLGSGETQYF,TGTGCCAGCAGCTTAGGTAGCGGGGAGACCCAGTACTTC
TRBV7-2,few,-,TRBJ2-7,CASSFSAGPYEQYF,TGTGCCAGCAGCTTCTCGGCAGGCCCCTACGAGCAGTACTTC
TRBV4-2,-,-,TRBJ1-1,CASSQDEGAEAFF,TGTGCCAGCAGCCAAGATGAGGGAGCCGAAGCTTTCTTT
TRBV3-1/TRBV3-2,-,TRBD2,TRBJ2-3,CASRPRRLAGGTDTQYF,TGTGCCAGCAGACCACGTCGACTAGCGGGGGGAACAGATACGCAGTATTTT
TRBV6-4,-,-,TRBJ2-7,CASSDLGIEQYF,TGTGCCAGCAGTGACCTGGGCATCGAGCAGTACTTC
TRBV6-5,-,-,TRBJ2-2,CASSYQTGRSLGELFF,TGTGCCAGCAGTTACCAGACAGGGAGGTCTTTAGGGGAGCTGTTTTTT
TRBV30,-,-,TRBJ2-7,CAWSLREDYEQYF,TGTGCCTGGAGTCTAAGGGAGGACTACGAGCAGTACTTC
TRBV7-3,-,-,TRBJ2-2,CASSLGREGTGELFF,TGTGCCAGCAGCTTAGGCAGAGAGGGCACCGGGGAGCTGTTTTTT
TRBV18,-,TRBD1,TRBJ1-1,CASSSRPQGAMNTEAFF,TGTGCCAGCTCATCTAGGCCCCAGGGGGCGATGAACACTGAAGCTTTCTTT
TRBV3-1/TRBV3-2,-,TRBD2,TRBJ2-3,CASSDVAGLTDTQYF,TGTGCCAGCAGCGACGTAGCGGGGCTCACAGATACGCAGTATTTT
TRBV7-9,-,TRBD1,TRBJ2-3,CASSSWDRGRNTQYF,TGTGCCAGCAGCTCCTGGGACAGGGGGCGAAATACGCAGTATTTT
TRBV5-1,once,-,TRBJ1-3,CASSLIGGAGNTIYF,TGCGCCAGCAGCCTCATCGGGGGTGCGGGAAACACCATATATTTT
TRBV7-8,-,TRBD1,TRBJ1-2,CASSLERAGGGYTF,TGTGCCAGCAGCCTAGAGAGGGCAGGGGGAGGCTACACCTTC